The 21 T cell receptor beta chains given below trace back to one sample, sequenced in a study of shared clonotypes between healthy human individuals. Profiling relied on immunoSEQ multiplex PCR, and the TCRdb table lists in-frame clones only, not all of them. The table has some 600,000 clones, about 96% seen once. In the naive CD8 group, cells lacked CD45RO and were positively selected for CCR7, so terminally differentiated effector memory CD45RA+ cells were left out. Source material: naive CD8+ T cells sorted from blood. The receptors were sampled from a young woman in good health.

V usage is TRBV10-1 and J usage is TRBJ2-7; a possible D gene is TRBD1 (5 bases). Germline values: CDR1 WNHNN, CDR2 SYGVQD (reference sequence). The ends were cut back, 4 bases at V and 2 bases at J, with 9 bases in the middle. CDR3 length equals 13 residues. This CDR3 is CASSVARAYEQYF. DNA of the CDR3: TGCGCCAGCAGTGTGGCCAGGGCCTACGAGCAGTACTTC.

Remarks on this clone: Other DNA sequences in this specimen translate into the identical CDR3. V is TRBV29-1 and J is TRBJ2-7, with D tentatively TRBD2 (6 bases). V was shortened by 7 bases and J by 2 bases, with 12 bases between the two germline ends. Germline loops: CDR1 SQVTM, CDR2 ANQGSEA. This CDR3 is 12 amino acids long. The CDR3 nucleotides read TGCAGCGCCGGGACTTCTCCCTACGAGCAGTACTTC. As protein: CSAGTSPYEQYF.

Here the CDR3 reads CASSRTEETQYF. CDR3 sequence (DNA): TGTGCCAGCAGTAGGACAGAAGAGACCCAGTACTTC. V and J are TRBV28 and TRBJ2-5; maybe TRBD1 (6 bases). This CDR3 spans 12 amino acids. Germline lookup yields CDR1 MDHEN and CDR2 SYDVKM. V lost 5 bases and J lost 3, with 7 bases in between.

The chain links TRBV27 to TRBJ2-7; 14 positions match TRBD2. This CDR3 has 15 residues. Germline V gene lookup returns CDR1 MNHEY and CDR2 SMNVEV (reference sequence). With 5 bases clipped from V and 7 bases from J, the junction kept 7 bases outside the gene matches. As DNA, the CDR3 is TGTGCCAGCAGTCTCGGGACTAGCGGGAGTGGGGAGCAGTACTTC. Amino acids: CASSLGTSGSGEQYF.

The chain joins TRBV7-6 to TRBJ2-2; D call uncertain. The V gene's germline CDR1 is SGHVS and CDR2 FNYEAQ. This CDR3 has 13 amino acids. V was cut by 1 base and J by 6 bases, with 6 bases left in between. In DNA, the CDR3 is TGTGCCAGCAGCTTAGAAGGACCCGGGGAGCTGTTTTTT. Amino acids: CASSLEGPGELFF.

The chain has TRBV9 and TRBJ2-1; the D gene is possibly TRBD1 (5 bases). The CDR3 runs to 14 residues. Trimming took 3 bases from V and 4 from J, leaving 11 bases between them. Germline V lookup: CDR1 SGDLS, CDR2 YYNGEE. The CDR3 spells CASSGTYSYNEQFF. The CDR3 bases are TGTGCCAGCAGCGGGACATATAGTTACAATGAGCAGTTCTTC.

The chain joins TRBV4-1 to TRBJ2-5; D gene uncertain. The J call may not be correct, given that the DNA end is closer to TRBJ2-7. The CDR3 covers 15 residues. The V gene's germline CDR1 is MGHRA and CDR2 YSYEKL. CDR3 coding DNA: TGCGCCAGCAGCCAAGCTTGGCCAGCAACCTACGAGCAGTACTTC. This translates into CASSQAWPATYEQYF.

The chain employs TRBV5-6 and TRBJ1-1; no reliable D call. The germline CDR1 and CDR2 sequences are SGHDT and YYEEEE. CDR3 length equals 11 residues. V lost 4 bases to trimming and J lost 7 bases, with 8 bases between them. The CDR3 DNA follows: TGTGCCAGCAGCGCCGGGATTGAAGCTTTCTTT. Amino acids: CASSAGIEAFF.

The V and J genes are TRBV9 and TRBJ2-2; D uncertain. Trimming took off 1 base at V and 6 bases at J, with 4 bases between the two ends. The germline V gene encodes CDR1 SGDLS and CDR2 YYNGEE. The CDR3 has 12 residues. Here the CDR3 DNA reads TGTGCCAGCAGCGTAATCTCCGGGGAGCTGTTTTTT. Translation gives CASSVISGELFF.

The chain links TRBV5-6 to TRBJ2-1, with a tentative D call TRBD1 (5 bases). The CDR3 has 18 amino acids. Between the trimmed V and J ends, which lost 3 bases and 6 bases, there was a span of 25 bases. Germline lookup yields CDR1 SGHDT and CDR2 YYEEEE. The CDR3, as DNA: TGTGCCAGCAGCTCGCGAGACAGTGGTTTTCGGTTGGGCAATGAGCAGTTCTTC. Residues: CASSSRDSGFRLGNEQFF.

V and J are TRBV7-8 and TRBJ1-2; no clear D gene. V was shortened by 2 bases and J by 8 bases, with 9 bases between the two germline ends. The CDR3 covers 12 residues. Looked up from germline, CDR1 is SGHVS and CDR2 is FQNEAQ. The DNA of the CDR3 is TGTGCCAGCAGCTTATTGTCCGGGGGCTACACCTTC. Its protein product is CASSLLSGGYTF.

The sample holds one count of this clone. The CDR3 here is CASSITLNTEAFF. The CDR3 DNA reads TGTGCCAGTAGCATTACATTGAACACTGAAGCTTTCTTT. The chain uses TRBV19 and TRBJ1-1; D ambiguous. Germline loops: CDR1 LNHDA, CDR2 SQIVND (reference sequence). This CDR3 has 13 residues. V lost 6 bases and J 0 bases, leaving 8 bases between the germline ends.

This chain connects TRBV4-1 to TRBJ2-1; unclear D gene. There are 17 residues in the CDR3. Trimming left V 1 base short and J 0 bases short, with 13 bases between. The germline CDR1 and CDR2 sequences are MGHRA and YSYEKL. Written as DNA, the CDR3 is TGCGCCAGCAGCCAAGGGTGGGCCGTCGCCTCCTACAATGAGCAGTTCTTC. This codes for CASSQGWAVASYNEQFF.

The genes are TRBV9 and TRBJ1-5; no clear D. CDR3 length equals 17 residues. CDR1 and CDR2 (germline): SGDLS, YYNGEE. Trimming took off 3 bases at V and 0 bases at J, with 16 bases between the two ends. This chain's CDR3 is CASSEARHHYSNQPQHF. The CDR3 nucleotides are TGTGCCAGCAGCGAAGCACGACACCACTATAGCAATCAGCCCCAGCATTTT.

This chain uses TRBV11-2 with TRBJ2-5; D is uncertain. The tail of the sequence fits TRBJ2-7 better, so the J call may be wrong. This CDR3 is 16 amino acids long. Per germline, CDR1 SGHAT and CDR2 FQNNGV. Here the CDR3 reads CASSLVARPGTYEQYF. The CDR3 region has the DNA TGTGCCAGCAGCTTAGTGGCCAGACCGGGTACCTACGAGCAGTACTTC.

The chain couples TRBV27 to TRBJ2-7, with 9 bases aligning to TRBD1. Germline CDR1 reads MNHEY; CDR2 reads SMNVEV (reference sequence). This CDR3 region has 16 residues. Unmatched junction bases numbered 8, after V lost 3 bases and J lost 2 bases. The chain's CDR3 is CASSLGGGTGTYEQYF. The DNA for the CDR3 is TGTGCCAGCAGTTTGGGGGGCGGGACAGGGACCTACGAGCAGTACTTC.

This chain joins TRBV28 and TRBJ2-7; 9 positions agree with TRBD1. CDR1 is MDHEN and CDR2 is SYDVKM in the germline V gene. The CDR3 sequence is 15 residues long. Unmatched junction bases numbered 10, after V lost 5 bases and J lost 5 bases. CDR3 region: CASSVPGTGSHEQYF. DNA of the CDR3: TGTGCCAGCAGTGTCCCGGGGACAGGGTCCCACGAGCAGTACTTC.

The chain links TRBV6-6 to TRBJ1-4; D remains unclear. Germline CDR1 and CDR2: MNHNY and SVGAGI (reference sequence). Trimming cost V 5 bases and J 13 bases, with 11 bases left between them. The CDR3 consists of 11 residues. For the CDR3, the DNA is TGTGCCAGCAGTAACGAACGGACACTGTTTTTT. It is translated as CASSNERTLFF.

The CDR3 region is CASSLRGNLDEQYF. CDR3 bases: TGTGCCAGCAGCTTACGGGGGAACCTAGACGAGCAGTACTTC. The chain links TRBV11-2 to TRBJ2-7, with D possibly matching TRBD2 (6 bases). This CDR3 spans 14 amino acids. Germline V gene data show CDR1 as SGHAT and CDR2 as FQNNGV. Trimming left V 2 bases short and J 5 bases short, with 13 bases between.

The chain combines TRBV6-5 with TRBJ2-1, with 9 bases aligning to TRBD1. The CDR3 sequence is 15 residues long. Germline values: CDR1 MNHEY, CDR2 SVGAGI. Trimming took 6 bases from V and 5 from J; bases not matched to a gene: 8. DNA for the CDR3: TGTGCCAGCAGAAAGGACAGGGGCGGTAACAATGAGCAGTTCTTC. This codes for CASRKDRGGNNEQFF.

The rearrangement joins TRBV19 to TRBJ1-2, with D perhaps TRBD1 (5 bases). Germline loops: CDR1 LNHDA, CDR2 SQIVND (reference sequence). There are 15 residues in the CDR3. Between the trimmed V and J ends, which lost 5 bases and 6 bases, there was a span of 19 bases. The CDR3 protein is CASSAGLLVGNGYTF. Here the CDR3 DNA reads TGTGCCAGTAGTGCGGGACTGTTAGTGGGTAATGGCTACACCTTC.